This T cell receptor beta chain was sequenced in a study of technical replicates of blood from a handful of donors. The method was immunoSEQ multiplex PCR; TCRdb's version includes in-frame clones alone and lacks a portion of them. The profile shows about 62,000 clones, roughly 98% of them singletons. Germline loops: CDR1 SGHDN, CDR2 FVKESK. Losses at the gene ends were 4 bases for V and 6 bases for J; bases not matched to a gene: 12. CDR3 length: 16 amino acids. The V call is TRBV14, the J call TRBJ1-2, with 9 bases lining up with TRBD1. What was sequenced was T cells isolated from PBMCs. The TCR sequence derives from a human donor in good health. CDR3 amino acids: CASSLRPGTGSNGYTF. The CDR3 DNA reads TGTGCCAGCAGCCTGAGACCGGGGACAGGGTCTAATGGCTACACCTTC.